This T cell receptor (beta chain) was identified during a study of T cell repertoires in cytomegalovirus infection. TCRdb itself ran the reads through MiXCR, one entry per CDR3 protein. Found here are about 770,000 distinct CDR3 sequences, almost 30% of them singletons; the top ten hold under 15%. This clonotype was detected many times. Its target is not known. The CDR3 sequence is 12 residues long. Trimming removed 5 bases from V and 5 bases from J, with 7 bases in between. Germline assignment: CDR1 SGHTA and CDR2 FQGNSA. V is TRBV7-2 and J is TRBJ2-1; D is unresolved. The input for sequencing was cultured CD8+ T cells from PBMCs, taken from culture after CMV antigen stimulation. The TCR was taken from a human donor in good health (CMV status not recorded). Some clones in this sample may be carry-over from other donors' samples. The CDR3 loop is CASSPRHNEQFF. The CDR3 nucleotides read TGTGCCAGCAGCCCACGGCACAATGAGCAGTTCTTC.